This TCR beta chain was found in a study of T cells after yellow fever vaccination. Overall study context: Fractions containing few cells were prepared with SMART-Seq v4 Ultra Low Input. Overall study findings and caveats: Post-booster samples contained most primary-vaccination clones (approximately 96% CD4, approximately 88% CD8).

This CDR3 contains 15 residues. In germline, CDR1 is SGHTA, CDR2 FQGNSA. Unmatched junction bases numbered 10, after V lost 5 bases and J lost 9 bases. A few counts support this clonotype. As yet, its antigen is unknown. A 5'RACE template-switching step, the method used to make TCR cDNA, added a universal primer site and UMIs. TCRdb reanalysed the 5' RACE reads using MiXCR and keeps one entry per CDR3 protein. The sample lists some 300,000 distinct CDR3 sequences; 3.6% were seen once. Here the sequenced sample was PBMCs, taken on the day of the yellow fever booster vaccination. V gene TRBV7-2 combines with J gene TRBJ2-1; 10 positions match TRBD1. This sequence originates from a man younger than 35 who received the YFV17D yellow fever vaccine. The DNA of the CDR3 is TGTGCCAGCAGCCGGTCCGGGACAGGGGCGGCTGAGCAGTTCTTC. Amino acid sequence: CASSRSGTGAAEQFF.